This paragraph reports one T cell receptor (beta chain). The entry originates in a study of blood T cell repertoires in COVID-19. Study in general: Collection of acute and convalescent COVID-19 samples took place in the United States, Italy and Spain. The analysed material was cDNA or gDNA that came from T cells, B-cell-depleted T cells, or PBMCs.

Trimming removed 2 bases at V and 0 bases at J, with 12 bases between. From germline, CDR1 is ENHRY and CDR2 SYGVKD. This CDR3 has 16 residues. Per the study methods: Reference gene primer amplification yielded estimated nucleated cell counts. Measured with immunoSEQ multiplex PCR; TCRdb has only the in-frame clones, and not every one. The V and J calls and the clone size are those of that table, but D and trimming were determined from the DNA. The table includes around 120,000 clones, roughly nine tenths detected once. This sequence joins TRBV10-3 and TRBJ2-3, with D perhaps TRBD1 (6 bases). Source material: peripheral blood. This clonotype originated in a man aged 70-80 years who had recovered from COVID-19. Here the CDR3 reads CAISEQGLISTDTQYF. The CDR3 coding sequence is TGTGCCATCAGTGAGCAGGGGCTAATAAGCACAGATACGCAGTATTTT.